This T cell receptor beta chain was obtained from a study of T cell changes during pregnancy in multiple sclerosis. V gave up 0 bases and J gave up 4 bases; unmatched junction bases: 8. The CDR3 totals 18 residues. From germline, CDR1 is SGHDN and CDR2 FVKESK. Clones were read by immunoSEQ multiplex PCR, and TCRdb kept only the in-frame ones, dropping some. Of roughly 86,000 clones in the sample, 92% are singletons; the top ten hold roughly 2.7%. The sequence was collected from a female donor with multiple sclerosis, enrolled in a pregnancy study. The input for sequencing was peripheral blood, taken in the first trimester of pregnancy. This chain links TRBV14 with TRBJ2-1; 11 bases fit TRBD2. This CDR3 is CASSQDTSGRTSYNEQFF. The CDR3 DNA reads TGTGCCAGCAGCCAAGATACTAGCGGGAGAACTTCGTACAATGAGCAGTTCTTC.